Given below is one TCR beta chain in context. This receptor's antigen is unknown. Within one base of it there is no much larger clone, and no base qualities were kept. According to the study, the label for this sample's treatment or condition signals: about 20 received Ad26.COV2.S at low or high dose, single or two shots; 5 received placebo; per-sample allocation not given. For vaccine and placebo recipients, repertoires were sequenced using samples collected on day 63 after the first injection. In Cohort 1b, about two dozen adults aged 18-55 years were enrolled at a single site in Boston, USA, between 29 July and 7 August 2020. Ad26.COV2.S was a replication-incompetent adenovirus type 26 vector that expressed a prefusion-stabilized SARS-CoV-2 spike protein derived from the original Wuhan strain. The data are from a study of Ad26.COV2.S vaccination and SARS-CoV-2 variants (dated by TCRdb to about 2021). At the level of the whole study: Vaccine-arm donors came from COV1001, a multicentre, randomized, double-blind, placebo-controlled phase I-IIa trial of Ad26.COV2.S in healthy adults. Ad26.COV2.S was administered intramuscularly at 5 x 10^10 or 1 x 10^11 viral particles, either as a single shot or as two shots given 56 days apart. The specificity and breadth of SARS-CoV-2-reactive T cell receptors after Ad26.COV2.S vaccination were assessed by TCRbeta repertoire sequencing. A total of some 30 samples were included in the TCR-sequenced set, comprising 19 Ad26.COV2.S vaccine recipients, 5 placebo recipients and 8 SARS-CoV-2 convalescent individuals. Trial participants were randomized into five groups of five: low-dose or high-dose Ad26.COV2.S given once or twice, or placebo on both occasions. Investigators did not know the trial group allocation while performing experiments and assessing outcomes.

The investigation overall reported the following: Spike-specific TCR breadth was higher in Ad26.COV2.S recipients than in placebo recipients (P = 0.0014). The study was not powered to compare responses between vaccine doses or regimens. After vaccination, substantial breadth of spike-specific CD8+ and CD4+ T cell responses was reported. Vaccine and placebo recipients had comparable non-spike TCR breadth, which fits with the vaccine containing only spike. According to the authors, total T cell responses may have been underestimated by the TCR breadth and depth analyses.

The immunoSEQ Assay was used to sequence TCRbeta CDR3 regions. After extraction, genomic DNA underwent amplification by bias-controlled multiplex PCR, followed by high-throughput sequencing. For the original study's pipeline: Collapsing and filtering of sequences were performed to quantify the absolute abundance of each unique TCRbeta CDR3 region. Usable DNA was measured by amplifying reference genes present in all nucleated cells, and TCRbeta template counts were normalized to that usable DNA to estimate T cell fraction. Repertoire TCRs were annotated as SARS-CoV-2-specific when V gene, CDR3 amino acid sequence and J gene were exactly matched to a known reactive TCR set. The reference SARS-CoV-2 TCR set was derived from MIRA and filtered for enrichment in COVID-19-positive ImmuneCODE repertoires, a step that removed public or cross-reactive TCRs. Using the MIRA antigens, annotated TCRs were further analysed by specific ORF or by position within an ORF. Depth was the summed frequency of annotated unique rearrangements, while breadth was defined as annotated unique rearrangements over total unique productive rearrangements. TCR breadth was compared between groups using two-sided Wilcoxon rank-sum tests. TCRdb obtained this table from immuneACCESS and retained in-frame rearrangements with V and J assigned. These tables miss some clones; where compared with another copy, unresolved V genes account for less than half of the shortfall, and the remainder is unexplained. D and trimming were read from the DNA, whereas the V and J calls and clone size are those reported in that table. In all, the sample holds hundreds of thousands of clones, and 65% to 90% of those were seen once. The ten largest clones take up roughly a tenth of the sample.

The junction carries 11 bases between V and J, which are trimmed by 3 bases and 3 bases respectively. CDR3 length: 14 amino acids, cysteine to phenylalanine. Here the CDR3 DNA is all that survives: 42 bases in frame from base 1. Per the germline V gene (reference sequence), LNHDA is the CDR1 and SQIVND is the CDR2. The sequencing here drew on peripheral blood, taken in a trial of Ad26.COV2.S vaccine versus placebo. This clonotype originated in a person between 18 and 59 years old who received the Ad26.COV2.S COVID-19 vaccine or a placebo. The receptor chain draws on TRBV19 and TRBJ1-2, with the D segment identity uncertain. The CDR3 corresponds to CASSIGRAHYGYTF. The nucleotide sequence reads TGTGCCAGTAGTATCGGGCGGGCTCACTATGGCTACACCTTC.